This T cell receptor (beta chain) was observed in a study of shared clonotypes between healthy human individuals. For sorted subsets, about 200 ng DNA per replicate equaled 30,000 or so T cell genomes. TCRdb's copy holds only in-frame clones and misses some; the assay was immunoSEQ multiplex PCR. The data hold 2.5 million or so clones, with roughly 92% observed a single time. Per the germline V gene, CDR1 is SGHRS and CDR2 is YFSETQ. The CDR3 length is 15 residues. V was pared by 4 bases and J by 3 bases, with 16 bases between. The J gene is TRBJ1-1, the V gene TRBV5-1; perhaps TRBD1 as D (5 bases). This receptor was obtained from a man younger than 35 in good health. Sequencing was done on a sample of naive CD4+ T cells sorted from blood. Subset indicated: CD45RA+ positively selected. CDR3 residues: CASSPDWGEYTEAFF. The DNA of the CDR3 is TGCGCCAGCAGCCCGGATTGGGGGGAGTACACTGAAGCTTTCTTT.